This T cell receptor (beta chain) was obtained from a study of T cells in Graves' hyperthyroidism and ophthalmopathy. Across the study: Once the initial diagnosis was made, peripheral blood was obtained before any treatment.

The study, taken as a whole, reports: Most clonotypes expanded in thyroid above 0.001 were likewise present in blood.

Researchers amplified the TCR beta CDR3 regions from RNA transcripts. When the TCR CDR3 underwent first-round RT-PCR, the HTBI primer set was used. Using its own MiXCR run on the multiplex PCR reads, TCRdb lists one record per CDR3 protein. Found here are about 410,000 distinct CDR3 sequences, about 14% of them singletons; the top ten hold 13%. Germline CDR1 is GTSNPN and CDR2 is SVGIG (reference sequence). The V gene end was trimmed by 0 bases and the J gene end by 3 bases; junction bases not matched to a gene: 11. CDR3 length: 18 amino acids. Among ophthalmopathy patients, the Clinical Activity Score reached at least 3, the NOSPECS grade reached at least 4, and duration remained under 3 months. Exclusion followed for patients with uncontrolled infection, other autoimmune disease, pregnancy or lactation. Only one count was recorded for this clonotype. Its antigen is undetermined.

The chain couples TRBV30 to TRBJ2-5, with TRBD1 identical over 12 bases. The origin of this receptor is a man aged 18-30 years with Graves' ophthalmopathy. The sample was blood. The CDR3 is CAWSVRWDRGREKETQYF. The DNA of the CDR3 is TGTGCCTGGAGTGTACGCTGGGACAGGGGGCGCGAAAAAGAGACCCAGTACTTC.